The sequence of this T cell receptor (beta chain) was determined in a study of shared clonotypes between healthy human individuals. About the study: Researchers drew samples from a couple of women and a few men aged 18 to 49. Used for every donor were three CD4 naive, three CD4 memory, two CD8 naive and one CD8 memory plate.

Authors' methods: Junction-only immunoSEQ sequences carried no quality scores, so filtering differed. Using immunoSEQ multiplex PCR, the repertoire was profiled, and TCRdb retains in-frame clones only, with some absent. The DNA was the basis for D and trimming; V, J and clone size are from that table. The sample shows approximately 1.4 million clones, approximately 98% of them seen only once. CD4+ cells yielded CD45RA+ naive and CD45RA-negative memory subsets. Trimming removed 5 bases at V and 2 bases at J, with 4 bases between. Looked up from germline, CDR1 is SGHAT and CDR2 is FQNNGV. The CDR3 spans 11 residues. As to this clone: Other DNA sequences in this specimen translate into the identical CDR3.

This chain joins TRBV11-2 and TRBJ2-7; D not resolved. This clonotype originated in a man between 25 and 39 years old in good health. Sequenced input: naive CD4+ T cells sorted from blood. Subset indicated: CD45RA+ positively selected. The CDR3, as DNA: TGTGCCAGCAGCCGTACCTACGAGCAGTACTTC. This sequence encodes CASSRTYEQYF.